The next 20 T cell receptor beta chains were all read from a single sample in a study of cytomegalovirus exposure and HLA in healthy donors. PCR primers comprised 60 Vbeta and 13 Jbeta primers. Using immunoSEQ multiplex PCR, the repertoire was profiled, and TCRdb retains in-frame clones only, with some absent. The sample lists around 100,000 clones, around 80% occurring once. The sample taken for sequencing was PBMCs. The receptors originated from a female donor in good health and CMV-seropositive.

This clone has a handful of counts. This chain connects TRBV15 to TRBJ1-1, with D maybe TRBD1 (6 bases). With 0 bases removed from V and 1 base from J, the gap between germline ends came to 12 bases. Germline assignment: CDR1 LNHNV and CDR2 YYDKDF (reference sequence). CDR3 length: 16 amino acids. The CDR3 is CATSRDQGRGNTEAFF. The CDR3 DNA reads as TGTGCCACCAGCAGAGATCAGGGCAGGGGGAACACTGAAGCTTTCTTT.

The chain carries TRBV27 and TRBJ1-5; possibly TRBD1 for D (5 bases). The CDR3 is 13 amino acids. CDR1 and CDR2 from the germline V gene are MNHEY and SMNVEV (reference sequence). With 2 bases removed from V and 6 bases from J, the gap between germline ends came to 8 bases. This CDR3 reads CASSLTGVQPQHF. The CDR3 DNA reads TGTGCCAGCAGTTTAACGGGGGTTCAGCCCCAGCATTTT.

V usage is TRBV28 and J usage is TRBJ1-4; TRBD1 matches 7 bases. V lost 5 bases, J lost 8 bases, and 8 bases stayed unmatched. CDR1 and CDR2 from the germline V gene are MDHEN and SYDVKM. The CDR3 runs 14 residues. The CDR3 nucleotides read TGTGCCAGCAGTCCAGGGGGAGTGGGCGAAAAACTGTTTTTT. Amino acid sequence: CASSPGGVGEKLFF. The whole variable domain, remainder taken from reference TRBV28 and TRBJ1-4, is DVKVTQSSRYLVKRTGEKVFLECVQDMDHENMFWYRQDPGLGLRLIYFSYDVKMKEKGDIPEGYSVSREKKERFSLILESASTNQTSMYLCASSPGGVGEKLFFGSGTQLSVL.

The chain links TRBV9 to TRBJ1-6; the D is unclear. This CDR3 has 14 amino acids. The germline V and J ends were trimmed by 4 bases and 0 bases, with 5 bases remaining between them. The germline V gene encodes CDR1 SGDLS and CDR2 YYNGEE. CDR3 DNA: TGTGCCAGCAGCCCGAGCTCCTATAATTCACCCCTCCACTTT. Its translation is CASSPSSYNSPLHF.

CDR3 sequence reads: CASSATGAFSPLHF. CDR3 sequence (DNA): TGTGCCAGCAGTGCCACAGGGGCTTTCTCACCCCTCCACTTT. This chain uses TRBV2 with TRBJ1-6; 7 bases fit TRBD1. Trimming cost V 4 bases and J 10 bases; bases outside gene matches: 7. In germline, CDR1 is SNHLY, CDR2 FYNNEI. This CDR3 has 14 amino acids. The entire variable domain, with the rest obtained from reference TRBV2 and TRBJ1-6, is as follows: EPEVTQTPSHQVTQMGQEVILRCVPISNHLYFYWYRQILGQKVEFLVSFYNNEISEKSEIFDDQFSVERPDGSNFTLKIRSTKLEDSAMYFCASSATGAFSPLHFGNGTRLTVT.

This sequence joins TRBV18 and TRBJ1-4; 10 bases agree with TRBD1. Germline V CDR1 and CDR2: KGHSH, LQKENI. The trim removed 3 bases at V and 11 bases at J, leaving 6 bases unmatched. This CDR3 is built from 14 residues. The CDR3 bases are TGTGCCAGCTCACCGGGGACAGGGGCGGCGAAACTGTTTTTT. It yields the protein CASSPGTGAAKLFF.

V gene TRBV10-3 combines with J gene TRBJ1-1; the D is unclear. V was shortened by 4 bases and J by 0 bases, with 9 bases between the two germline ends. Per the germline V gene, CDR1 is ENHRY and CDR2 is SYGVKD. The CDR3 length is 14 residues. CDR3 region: CAISVLAMNTEAFF. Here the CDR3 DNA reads TGTGCCATCAGTGTGCTAGCCATGAACACTGAAGCTTTCTTT.

The chain's CDR3 is CASSFTTSGVLTGELFF. CDR3 sequence (DNA): TGCGCCAGCAGCTTCACTACTAGCGGGGTTCTAACCGGGGAGCTGTTTTTT. The rearrangement uses TRBV5-1 and TRBJ2-2; TRBD2 agrees at 10 bases. CDR3 length equals 17 residues. The V gene's germline CDR1 is SGHRS and CDR2 YFSETQ. Trimming took 2 bases from V and 5 from J; bases not matched to a gene: 9.

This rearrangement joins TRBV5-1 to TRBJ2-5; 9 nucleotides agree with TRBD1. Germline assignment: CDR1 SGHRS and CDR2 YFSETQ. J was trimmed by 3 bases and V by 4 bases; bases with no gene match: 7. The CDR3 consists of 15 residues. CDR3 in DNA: TGCGCCAGCAGCCGATCCGGGACAGGGAAAGAGACCCAGTACTTC. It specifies CASSRSGTGKETQYF. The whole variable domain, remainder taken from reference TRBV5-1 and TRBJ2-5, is KAGVTQTPRYLIKTRGQQVTLSCSPISGHRSVSWYQQTPGQGLQFLFEYFSETQRNKGNFPGRFSGRQFSNSRSEMNVSTLELGDSALYLCASSRSGTGKETQYFGPGTRLLVL.

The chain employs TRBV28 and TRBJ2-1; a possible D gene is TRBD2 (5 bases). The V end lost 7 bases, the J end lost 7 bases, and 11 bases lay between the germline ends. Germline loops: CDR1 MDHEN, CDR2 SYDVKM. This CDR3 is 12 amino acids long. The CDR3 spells CASTPGGNEQFF. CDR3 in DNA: TGTGCCAGCACCCCTGGCGGGAATGAGCAGTTCTTC.

The CDR3 reads CSVGQGPANYGYTF. The DNA of the CDR3 is TGCAGCGTTGGACAGGGACCCGCTAACTATGGCTACACCTTC. The genes are TRBV29-1 and TRBJ1-2; 7 bases line up with TRBD1. V gave up 4 bases and J gave up 0 bases; unmatched junction bases: 5. Germline CDR1 is SQVTM and CDR2 is ANQGSEA. The CDR3 is made up of 14 amino acids.

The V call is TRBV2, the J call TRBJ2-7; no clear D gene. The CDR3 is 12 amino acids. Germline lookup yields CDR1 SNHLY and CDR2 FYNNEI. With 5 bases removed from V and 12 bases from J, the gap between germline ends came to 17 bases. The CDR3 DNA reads TGTGCCAGCAGTCCTGCCCCAAAAGCAAGGTACTTC. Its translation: CASSPAPKARYF.

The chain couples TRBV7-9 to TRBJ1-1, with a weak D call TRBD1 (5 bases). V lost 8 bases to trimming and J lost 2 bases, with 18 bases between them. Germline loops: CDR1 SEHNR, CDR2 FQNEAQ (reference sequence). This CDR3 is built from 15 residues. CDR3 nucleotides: TGTGCCAGCCGCGGGGGTACGGGGGACAACACTGAAGCTTTCTTT. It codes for CASRGGTGDNTEAFF.

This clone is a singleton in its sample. The CDR3: CASSEWPLDEQFF. As DNA, the CDR3 is TGTGCCAGCAGTGAATGGCCATTGGATGAGCAGTTCTTC. V is TRBV25-1 and J is TRBJ2-1; no clear D gene. Germline CDR1 and CDR2: MGHDK and SYGVNS. The CDR3 sequence is 13 residues long. V lost 1 base to trimming and J lost 8 bases, with 9 bases between them.

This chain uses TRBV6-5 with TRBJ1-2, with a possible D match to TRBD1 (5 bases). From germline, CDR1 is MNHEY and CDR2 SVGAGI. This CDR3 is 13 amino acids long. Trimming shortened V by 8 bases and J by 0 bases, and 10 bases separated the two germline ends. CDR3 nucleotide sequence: TGTGCCAGCTCACGGGGGGCTAACTATGGCTACACCTTC. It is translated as CASSRGANYGYTF.

The CDR3 spells CASTRGAVRSTDTQYF. Here the CDR3 DNA reads TGTGCCAGCACCCGAGGCGCCGTGCGTAGCACAGATACGCAGTATTTT. The chain recombines TRBV5-4 with TRBJ2-3, with D unresolved. The ends were cut back, 6 bases at V and 0 bases at J, with 17 bases in the middle. The CDR3 contains 16 residues. Germline CDR1 SGHNT, CDR2 YYREEE (reference sequence).

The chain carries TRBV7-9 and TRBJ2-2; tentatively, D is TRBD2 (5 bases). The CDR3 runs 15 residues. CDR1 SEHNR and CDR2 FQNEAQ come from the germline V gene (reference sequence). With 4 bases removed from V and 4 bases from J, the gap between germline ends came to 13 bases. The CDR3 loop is CASSSLGGPTGELFF. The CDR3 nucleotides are TGTGCCAGCAGCTCACTAGGCGGTCCCACCGGGGAGCTGTTTTTT.

This CDR3 reads CASSPYAGGLGGKNIQYF. Written as DNA, the CDR3 is TGTGCCAGCTCACCGTATGCAGGGGGTCTGGGTGGCAAAAACATTCAGTACTTC. The chain recombines TRBV18 with TRBJ2-4, with 7 bases aligning to TRBD1. Trimming took 3 bases from V and 3 from J; bases not matched to a gene: 14. Germline CDR1 is KGHSH and CDR2 is LQKENI. This CDR3 has 18 amino acids.

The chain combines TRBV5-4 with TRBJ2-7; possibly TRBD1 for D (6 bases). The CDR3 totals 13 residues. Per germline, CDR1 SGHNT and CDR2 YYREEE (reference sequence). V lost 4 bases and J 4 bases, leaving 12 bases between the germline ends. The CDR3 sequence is CASSNNRDYEQYF. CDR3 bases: TGTGCCAGCAGCAACAACAGGGATTACGAGCAGTACTTC.

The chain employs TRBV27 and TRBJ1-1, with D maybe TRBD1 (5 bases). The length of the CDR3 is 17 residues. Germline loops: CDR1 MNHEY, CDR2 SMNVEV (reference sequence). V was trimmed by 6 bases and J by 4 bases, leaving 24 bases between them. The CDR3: CASRPQGTANLGTEAFF. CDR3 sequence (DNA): TGTGCCAGCAGACCTCAAGGGACTGCCAACCTCGGCACTGAAGCTTTCTTT.